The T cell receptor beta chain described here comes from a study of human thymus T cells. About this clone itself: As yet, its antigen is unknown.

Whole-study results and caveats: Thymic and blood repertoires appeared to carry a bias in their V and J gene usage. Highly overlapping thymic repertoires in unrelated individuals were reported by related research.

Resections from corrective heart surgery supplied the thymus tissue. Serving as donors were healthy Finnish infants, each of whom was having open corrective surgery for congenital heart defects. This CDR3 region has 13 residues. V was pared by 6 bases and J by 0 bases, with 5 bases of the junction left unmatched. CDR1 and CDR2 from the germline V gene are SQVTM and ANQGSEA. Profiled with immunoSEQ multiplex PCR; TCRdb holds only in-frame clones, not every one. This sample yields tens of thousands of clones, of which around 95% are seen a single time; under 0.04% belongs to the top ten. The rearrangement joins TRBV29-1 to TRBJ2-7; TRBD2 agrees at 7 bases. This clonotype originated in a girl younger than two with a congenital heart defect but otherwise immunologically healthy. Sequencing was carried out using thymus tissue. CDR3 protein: CSVDGGSSYEQYF. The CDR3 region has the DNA TGCAGCGTGGACGGGGGGAGCTCCTACGAGCAGTACTTC.